These 14 T cell receptor beta chains were sequenced from one sample in a study of low-dose radiotherapy and immunotherapy resistance in tumors. The authors ran 15 to 20 PCR cycles to amplify TCRs with a constant-region primer and V-primer adapter. From the reads, TCRdb called clonotypes with MiXCR, one entry per CDR3 protein. Among around 57,000 distinct CDR3 sequences listed, around 35% were seen once. Time point here: after trial treatment. Treatment of the sample: LDRT plus nivolumab, ipilimumab, low-dose cyclophosphamide and aspirin (RACIN trial). The sample consisted of PBMCs, taken after low-dose radiotherapy plus immunotherapy. The receptors originated from a male donor with rectosigmoid adenocarcinoma.

This clonotype was observed at least ten times. The gene calls are TRBV12-3 or TRBV12-4 and TRBJ2-3; a weak D match, TRBD1 (6 bases). CDR3 size: 12 residues. Trimming cost V 6 bases and J 10 bases, with 14 bases left between them. This chain's CDR3 is CASRLTGDAQYF. CDR3 DNA sequence: TGTGCCAGCAGACTGACAGGCGATGCGCAGTATTTT.

A remark on this clonotype: Given a much more abundant clone one base away, this may be a read error. The gene calls are TRBV7-9 and TRBJ2-2; D not resolved. The CDR3 consists of 12 residues. Germline V gives CDR1 SEHNR, CDR2 FQNEAQ (reference sequence). The CDR3 coding sequence is TGTGCCAGCGGGGTGAACATCGGGGAGCTGTTTTTT. Its translation is CASGVNIGELFF.

This clonotype has just one count. A far bigger clonotype differs at one base, so this is likely a read error. The chain uses TRBV12-3 or TRBV12-4 and TRBJ1-5; D possibly corresponds to TRBD1 (5 bases). The CDR3 totals 14 residues. V lost 6 bases and J 7 bases, leaving 16 bases between the germline ends. CDR3 DNA sequence: TGTGCCAGCAGACGGGACTCCCCGTGGCAGCCCCAGCATTTT. Translation: CASRRDSPWQPQHF.

In this sample, this clonotype turned up a few times. The chain employs TRBV12-3 or TRBV12-4 and TRBJ2-3, with D hard to call. V was pared by 2 bases and J by 2 bases, with 14 bases between. The CDR3 covers 16 residues. CDR3 bases: TGTGCCAGCAGTTTAAGGGAACAATATTACACAGATACGCAGTATTTT. Amino acid sequence: CASSLREQYYTDTQYF.

In its sample, this clonotype was seen many times. This chain connects TRBV6-2 or TRBV6-3 to TRBJ2-7; TRBD1 might be the D (6 bases). CDR3 length: 15 residues. The V end was cut by 1 base, the J end by 0 bases, with 10 bases between. Germline V CDR1 and CDR2: MNHEY, SVGEGT. CDR3 protein: CASSYLTGRSYEQYF. CDR3 bases: TGTGCCAGCAGTTACTTGACAGGCCGCTCCTACGAGCAGTACTTC.

This clonotype was picked up many times. This chain links TRBV12-5 with TRBJ2-6, with TRBD1 matching 8 bases. This CDR3 contains 16 residues. From germline, CDR1 is LGHNT and CDR2 FRNRAP. Trimming at V came to 7 bases and at J to 0 bases, leaving 5 bases not matched to a gene. The CDR3 coding sequence is TGTGCTAGTGCCGGGACAGGTATCTCTGGGGCCAACGTCCTGACTTTC. Its protein product is CASAGTGISGANVLTF. Drawing the rest from reference TRBV12-5 and TRBJ2-6, the complete variable domain is DARVTQTPRHKVTEMGQEVTMRCQPILGHNTVFWYRQTMMQGLELLAYFRNRAPLDDSGMPKDRFSAEMPDATLATLKIQPSEPRDSAVYFCASAGTGISGANVLTFGAGSRLTVL.

This clonotype has ten or more counts. The chain employs TRBV29-1 and TRBJ2-7; D unresolved. This CDR3 region has 12 residues. Germline CDR1 reads SQVTM; CDR2 reads ANQGSEA. Trimming cost V 5 bases and J 2 bases, with 10 bases left between them. The CDR3 coding sequence is TGCAGCGTTAAAACTGCAGCCTACGAGCAGTACTTC. Residues: CSVKTAAYEQYF.

This sequence joins TRBV2 and TRBJ1-3; 7 bases are a match to TRBD1. Per the germline V gene, CDR1 is SNHLY and CDR2 is FYNNEI. V shed 5 bases and J 6 bases; nucleotides not matched to a gene: 10. This CDR3 comprises 15 residues. CDR3 coding DNA: TGTGCCAGCAGTACTACAGGGGCGAAGCAAAACACCATATATTTT. Translating gives CASSTTGAKQNTIYF.

This clonotype has a handful of counts. This chain connects TRBV5-6 to TRBJ1-1; D may be TRBD1 (5 bases). The CDR3 runs 14 residues. V lost 6 bases and J lost 5, with 17 bases in between. CDR1 SGHDT and CDR2 YYEEEE come from the germline V gene. As DNA, the CDR3 is TGTGCCAGCACCGTCCGGGGGAGGATAACTGAAGCTTTCTTT. It specifies CASTVRGRITEAFF.

The genes are TRBV11-3 and TRBJ2-3; 8 bases are a match to TRBD2. The CDR3 has 16 amino acids. V dropped 1 base and J dropped 0; count of bases not matched to a gene: 3. The germline gives CDR1 SGHNT, CDR2 YENEEA. The CDR3 bases are TGTGCCAGCAGCTTAGGGGAGCGGGAGAGCACAGATACGCAGTATTTT. Translation: CASSLGERESTDTQYF.

This clonotype was seen many times. The chain couples TRBV12-3 or TRBV12-4 to TRBJ1-1; D gene unclear. This CDR3 has 11 residues. V was shortened by 6 bases and J by 10 bases, with 12 bases between the two germline ends. CDR3 protein: CASSTHSRAFF. The CDR3 DNA sequence: TGTGCCAGCAGCACACACAGTCGAGCTTTCTTT.

This clonotype was counted at least ten times. The V and J genes are TRBV7-3 and TRBJ2-3, with D possibly being TRBD2 (5 bases). Germline CDR1 and CDR2: SGHTA and FQGTGA. The V end lost 2 bases, the J end lost 1 base, and 10 bases lay between the germline ends. This CDR3 is built from 15 residues. The CDR3 DNA reads TGTGCCAGCAGCTTAGGACTGTTGGGCACAGATACGCAGTATTTT. It encodes CASSLGLLGTDTQYF.

The chain links TRBV20-1 to TRBJ2-5, with D uncertain. This CDR3 spans 12 amino acids. Germline V gene data show CDR1 as DFQATT and CDR2 as SNEGSKA (reference sequence). V shed 3 bases and J shed 2 bases, with 7 bases lying between them. CDR3 sequence: CSARRKQETQYF. DNA of the CDR3: TGCAGTGCTAGGAGAAAGCAAGAGACCCAGTACTTC.

As regards this clonotype: Germline is not matched at one junction end, which may reflect a read error. V is TRBV11-2 and J is TRBJ2-1, with D maybe TRBD2 (6 bases). The CDR3 spans 14 residues. CDR1 is SGHAT and CDR2 is FQNNGV in the germline V gene. The CDR3 is CASSLEAGYSEQFF. DNA for the CDR3: TGTGCCAGCAGCTTAGAAGCGGGTTACAGTGAGCAGTTCTTC.